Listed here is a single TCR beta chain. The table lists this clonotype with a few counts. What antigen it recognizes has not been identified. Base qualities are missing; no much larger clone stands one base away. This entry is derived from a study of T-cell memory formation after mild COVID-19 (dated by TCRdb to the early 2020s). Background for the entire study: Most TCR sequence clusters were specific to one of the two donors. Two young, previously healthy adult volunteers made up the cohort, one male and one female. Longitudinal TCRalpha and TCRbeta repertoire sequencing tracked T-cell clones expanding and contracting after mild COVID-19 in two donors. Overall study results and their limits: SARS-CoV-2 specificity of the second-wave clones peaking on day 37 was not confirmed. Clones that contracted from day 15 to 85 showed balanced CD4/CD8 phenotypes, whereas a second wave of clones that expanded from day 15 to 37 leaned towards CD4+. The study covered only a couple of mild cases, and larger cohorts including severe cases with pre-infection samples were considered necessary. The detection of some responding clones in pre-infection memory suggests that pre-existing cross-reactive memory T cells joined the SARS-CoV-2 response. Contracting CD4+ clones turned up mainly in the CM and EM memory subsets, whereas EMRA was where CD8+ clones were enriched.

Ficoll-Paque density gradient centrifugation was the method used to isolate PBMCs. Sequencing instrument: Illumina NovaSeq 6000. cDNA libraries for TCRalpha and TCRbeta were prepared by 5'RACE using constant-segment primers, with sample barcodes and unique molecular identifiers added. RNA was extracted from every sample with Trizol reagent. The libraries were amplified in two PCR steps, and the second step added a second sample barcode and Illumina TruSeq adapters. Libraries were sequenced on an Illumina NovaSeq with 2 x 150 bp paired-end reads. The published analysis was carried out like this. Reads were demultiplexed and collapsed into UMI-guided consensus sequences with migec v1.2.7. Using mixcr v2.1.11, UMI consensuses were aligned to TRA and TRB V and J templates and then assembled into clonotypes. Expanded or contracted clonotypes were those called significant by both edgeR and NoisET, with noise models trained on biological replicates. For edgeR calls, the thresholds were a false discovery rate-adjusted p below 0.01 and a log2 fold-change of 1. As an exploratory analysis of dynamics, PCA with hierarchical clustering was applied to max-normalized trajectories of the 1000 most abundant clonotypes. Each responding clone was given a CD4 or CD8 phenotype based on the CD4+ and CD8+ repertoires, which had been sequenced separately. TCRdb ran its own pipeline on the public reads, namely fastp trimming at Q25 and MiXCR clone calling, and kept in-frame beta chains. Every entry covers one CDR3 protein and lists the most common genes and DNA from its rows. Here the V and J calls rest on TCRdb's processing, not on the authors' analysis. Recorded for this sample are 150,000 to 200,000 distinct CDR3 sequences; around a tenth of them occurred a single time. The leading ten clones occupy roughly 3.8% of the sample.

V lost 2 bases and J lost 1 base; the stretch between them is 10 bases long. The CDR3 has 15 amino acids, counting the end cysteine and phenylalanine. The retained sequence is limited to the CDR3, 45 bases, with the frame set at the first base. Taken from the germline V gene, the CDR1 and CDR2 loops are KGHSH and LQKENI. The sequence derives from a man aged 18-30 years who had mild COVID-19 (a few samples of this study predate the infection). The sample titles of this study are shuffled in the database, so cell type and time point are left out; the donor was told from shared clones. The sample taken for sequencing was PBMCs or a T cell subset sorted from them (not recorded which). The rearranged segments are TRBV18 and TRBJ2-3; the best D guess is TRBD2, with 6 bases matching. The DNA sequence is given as TGTGCCAGCTCACCATCTCCGGGGGGCACAGATACGCAGTATTTT. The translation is CASSPSPGGTDTQYF.